This TCR beta chain emerged from a study of cytotoxic CD8 clonotypes in ibrutinib-treated CLL. Looking at the study overall: Once patients had received a median about twelve months of treatment, range 6 to 36, response samples were obtained. Study conclusions and caveats: Sampling time points were not equivalent between sustained-remission and progressing patients. Few clonotypes were public, and these shrank or held steady under treatment.

This clone was found a few times. What it binds is unknown. Measured with immunoSEQ multiplex PCR; TCRdb has only the in-frame clones, and not every one. The data hold fewer than 25,000 clones, with roughly 65% observed a single time. The source was PBMCs, collected after 24 months of ibrutinib treatment. The receptor's source is a human donor with chronic lymphocytic leukemia.

The CDR3 region has the DNA TGTGCCTGGAGTAACGGACAGGGTTCGGGGGGCTACACCTTC. Protein sequence: CAWSNGQGSGGYTF. The gene calls are TRBV30 and TRBJ1-2; 8 bases are a match to TRBD1. Germline CDR1 is GTSNPN and CDR2 is SVGIG (reference sequence). Germline trimming cut 2 bases from V and 8 bases from J; bases unmatched to any gene: 10. The CDR3 loop spans 14 amino acids.